This TCR beta chain was found in a study of blood T cell repertoires in COVID-19. Repertoires were generated with immunoSEQ multiplex PCR, while TCRdb's copy carries only in-frame clones and drops some. The sample holds around 100,000 clones, roughly 87% seen once. CDR1 SGHAT and CDR2 FQDESV come from the germline V gene (reference sequence). The CDR3 has 15 amino acids. With V trimmed by 4 bases and J by 6 bases, 9 bases remained unmatched. The TCR originated in a human donor in a cohort sampled during active COVID-19. The V and J genes are TRBV11-1 and TRBJ2-4; 7 bases agree with TRBD1. The sample taken for sequencing was peripheral blood. The CDR3 DNA is TGTGCCAGCAGCTCAGCGACAGGGTCCGGAAACATTCAGTACTTC. Its protein product is CASSSATGSGNIQYF.